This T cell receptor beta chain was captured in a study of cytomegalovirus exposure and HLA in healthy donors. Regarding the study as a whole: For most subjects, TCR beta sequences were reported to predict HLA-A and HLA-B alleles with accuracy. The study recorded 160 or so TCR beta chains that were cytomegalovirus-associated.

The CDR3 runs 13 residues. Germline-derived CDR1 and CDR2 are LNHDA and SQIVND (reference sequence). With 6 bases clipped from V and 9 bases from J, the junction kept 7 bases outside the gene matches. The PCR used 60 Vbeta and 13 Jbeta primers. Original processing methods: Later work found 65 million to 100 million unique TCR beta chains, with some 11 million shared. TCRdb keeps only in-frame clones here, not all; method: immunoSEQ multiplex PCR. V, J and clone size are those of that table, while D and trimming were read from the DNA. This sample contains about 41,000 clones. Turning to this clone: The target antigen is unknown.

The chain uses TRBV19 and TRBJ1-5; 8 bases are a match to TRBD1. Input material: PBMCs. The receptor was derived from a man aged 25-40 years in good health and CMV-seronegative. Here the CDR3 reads CASSGQGWGPQHF. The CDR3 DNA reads TGTGCCAGTAGCGGACAGGGCTGGGGGCCCCAGCATTTT.